This TCR beta chain was documented in a study of monozygotic twins with cystic fibrosis (dated by TCRdb to the early 2020s). Looking at the study overall: Barcoded libraries were made from around 3 micrograms of fragmented DNA using roughly 14 PCR cycles. The study compared TCR beta repertoires within and between 16 monozygotic twin pairs with cystic fibrosis to assess genetic influence on V and J gene usage. Ten female and six male twin pairs, aged about 2.0 to 40 years (median roughly 9 years) and mostly children and adolescents, were included in the cohort. On the day of blood sampling, twins were ranked among about 960 cohort participants for weight-for-height and for FEVPerc (FEV1 disease centile). Data for three of the twin pairs had previously been reported in another context. Broad study findings and their caveats: In 13 of 16 pairs, V gene usage most closely resembled the co-twin's, and the same held for J usage in 8 of 16 pairs, a pattern suggesting genetic constraints. Only a small cohort was studied, and no association of shared CDR3 numbers with age, concordance or disease severity was found. Significantly higher nucleotide-identical clonotype sharing was observed within monozygotic CF twin pairs than between unrelated CF individuals (P = 0.000026, Mann-Whitney). Simpson clonality was found to be generally low (median about 0.009), suggesting a naive-dominated repertoire, although higher clonality was observed in the most severely affected patients.

The twin pairs came from the European Cystic Fibrosis Twin and Sibling Study Cohort, which recruited patients from over 150 CF clinics across 14 European countries. Zygosity and CFTR genotype were confirmed in-house, and zygosity was tested by multiplex PCR of nine short tandem repeat loci. Each twin gave a peripheral blood sample, and clinical parameters were documented on that same day of blood sampling. Genomic DNA was isolated from peripheral blood cells with phenol/chloroform and kept in TE buffer at 4 degrees C. TCR beta CDR3 regions were amplified by multiplex PCR with the immunoSEQ immune profiling system according to the manufacturer's instructions. An Illumina NextSeq system was used for sequencing. The source study handled its data this way. Sequence data were processed on the immunoSEQ Analyzer platform, and clonality was calculated as the square root of Simpson's index of productive rearrangements. Similarity in V and J usage was measured by Jensen-Shannon distance, and OLGA was used to compute CDR3 generation probabilities. Shared CDR3 sequences were searched against the immuneACCESS database (August 2020) and VDJdb (December 2020). Here the immuneACCESS table is served through TCRdb, limited to in-frame sequences with V and J called. Missing clones are a known gap in these copies; in checked studies unresolved V genes cover under half, and the rest lacks a known reason. V and J calls and clone size are copied from that table; D and trimming were computed from the DNA. The sample table holds approximately 10,000 clones, of which 85% were seen once. The ten largest make up over 0.5% of the sample.

A note on this clone: The antigen this receptor binds is unknown. Base qualities were left out, and no much larger clone turns up one base away.

The CDR3 holds 13 amino acids from the cysteine to the phenylalanine. The kept DNA is CDR3 alone, 39 bases in frame from the first base. The junction shows trimming of 4 bases on V and 4 bases on J, plus 11 bases between the germline ends. For CDR1 and CDR2, the germline V gene lists SGHTA and FQGNSA. The origin of this receptor is a man aged 18 to 30 with cystic fibrosis. The chain joins TRBV7-2 to TRBJ2-7, with the D gene call left open. The sequencing sample was made of blood. The CDR3 protein sequence reads: CASSYEAGYEQYF. The DNA sequence is given as TGTGCCAGCAGCTACGAGGCCGGGTACGAGCAGTACTTC.